Below, one T cell receptor beta chain is given with its context. The length of the CDR3 is 14 residues. Germline V gene lookup returns CDR1 SNHLY and CDR2 FYNNEI. V dropped 3 bases and J dropped 8 bases, with 16 bases sitting between them. The data derive from a study of blood T cell repertoires in COVID-19. Study-wide context: T cells, B-cell-depleted T cells, or PBMCs provided the cDNA or gDNA that served as material.

Some clones are missing from TCRdb's copy, which holds only in-frame ones; the method was immunoSEQ multiplex PCR. The sample shows some 290,000 clones, 80% to 85% of them seen only once. This sequence was found in a woman aged 55-69 years with active or convalescent COVID-19. The sample taken for sequencing was peripheral blood. V usage is TRBV2 and J usage is TRBJ1-2; D is possibly TRBD1 (6 bases). CDR3 nucleotides: TGTGCCAGCAGTGACCGGGACAACCTTCGGGGCTACACCTTC. Its translation is CASSDRDNLRGYTF.